The 15 T cell receptor beta chains below come from one sample, sequenced in a study of cytomegalovirus exposure and HLA in healthy donors. The study ran its PCR with 60 Vbeta and 13 Jbeta primers. Assay: immunoSEQ multiplex PCR; the TCRdb copy retains only in-frame clones and omits some. Of about 170,000 clones listed, about four fifths were seen once; the top ten hold 4.9%. The sequenced sample was PBMCs. The receptors shown here come from a woman aged 18-30 years in good health and CMV-seropositive.

The chain combines TRBV7-2 with TRBJ1-1, with TRBD1 matching 10 bases. After removal of 5 bases from V and 1 base from J, the junction contained 10 bases not matched to a gene. This CDR3 has 17 amino acids. Germline V gene sequence: CDR1 SGHTA, CDR2 FQGNSA. CDR3 sequence: CASSRKGDRGRNTEAFF. CDR3 in DNA: TGTGCCAGCAGCCGGAAGGGGGACAGGGGAAGGAACACTGAAGCTTTCTTT.

V and J are TRBV28 and TRBJ2-7; 7 positions agree with TRBD1. Trimming at V came to 3 bases and at J to 4 bases, leaving 6 bases not matched to a gene. The CDR3 has 14 amino acids. The V gene's germline CDR1 is MDHEN and CDR2 SYDVKM. Here the CDR3 DNA reads TGTGCCAGCAGTTTGCGCAGGGGGACGTACGAGCAGTACTTC. Translated, it gives CASSLRRGTYEQYF. The whole variable domain, filled in from reference TRBV28 and TRBJ2-7, reads DVKVTQSSRYLVKRTGEKVFLECVQDMDHENMFWYRQDPGLGLRLIYFSYDVKMKEKGDIPEGYSVSREKKERFSLILESASTNQTSMYLCASSLRRGTYEQYFGPGTRLTVT.

The rearrangement links TRBV5-6 to TRBJ2-7; 13 bases map to TRBD2. The CDR3 spans 18 residues. Losses at the gene ends were 0 bases for V and 0 bases for J; bases not matched to a gene: 6. Looked up from germline, CDR1 is SGHDT and CDR2 is YYEEEE. The CDR3 loop reads CASSLAVGLAGDSYEQYF. The CDR3, as DNA: TGTGCCAGCAGCTTGGCCGTAGGACTAGCGGGGGACTCCTACGAGCAGTACTTC.

The J gene is TRBJ1-5, the V gene TRBV6-1; 7 nucleotides align to TRBD1. This CDR3 has 14 residues. Losses at the gene ends were 3 bases for V and 6 bases for J; bases not matched to a gene: 5. The germline V gene encodes CDR1 MNHNS and CDR2 SASEGT. CDR3 residues: CASSEEGASQPQHF. CDR3 DNA: TGTGCCAGCAGTGAGGAGGGGGCAAGTCAGCCCCAGCATTTT.

This chain links TRBV15 with TRBJ1-6, with D maybe TRBD1 (6 bases). The V end was cut by 5 bases, the J end by 3 bases, with 17 bases between. Germline assignment: CDR1 LNHNV and CDR2 YYDKDF (reference sequence). The CDR3 runs to 17 residues. Written as DNA, the CDR3 is TGTGCCACCAGCTTAGGCGCAGGGGATATCTATAATTCACCCCTCCACTTT. Its protein product is CATSLGAGDIYNSPLHF.

J is TRBJ2-5 and V is TRBV2; 8 bases line up with TRBD1. The CDR3 loop spans 14 amino acids. Germline CDR1 SNHLY, CDR2 FYNNEI. Losses at the gene ends were 6 bases for V and 2 bases for J; bases not matched to a gene: 5. The CDR3 spells CASSVTGGQETQYF. Here the CDR3 DNA reads TGTGCCAGCAGCGTAACAGGGGGACAAGAGACCCAGTACTTC.

The chain is built from TRBV7-6 and TRBJ1-6; no clear D gene. The V and J ends lost 1 base and 6 bases respectively, with 10 bases between them. CDR1 is SGHVS and CDR2 is FNYEAQ in the germline V gene. The CDR3 has 15 amino acids. The CDR3 DNA reads as TGTGCCAGCAGCTTAGTAAAGCTTTCTAATTCACCCCTCCACTTT. Amino acid sequence: CASSLVKLSNSPLHF. Full variable domain (rest looked up from reference TRBV7-6 and TRBJ1-6): GAGVSQSPRYKVTKRGQDVALRCDPISGHVSLYWYRQALGQGPEFLTYFNYEAQQDKSGLPNDRFSAERPEGSISTLTIQRTEQRDSAMYRCASSLVKLSNSPLHFGNGTRLTVT.

The rearrangement uses TRBV4-2 and TRBJ1-2, with 10 bases identical to TRBD1. CDR3 length: 16 amino acids. Germline assignment: CDR1 LGHNA and CDR2 YNFKEQ. The V segment lost 1 base and the J segment 4 bases; nucleotides outside the gene matches: 6. The CDR3 DNA sequence: TGTGCCAGCAGCCAAGTGGACAGGGGGTTCATCTATGGCTACACCTTC. This encodes CASSQVDRGFIYGYTF.

The gene calls are TRBV4-2 and TRBJ2-5, with TRBD1 identical over 7 bases. The CDR3 length is 14 residues. The trim removed 1 base at V and 4 bases at J, leaving 3 bases unmatched. The V gene's germline CDR1 is LGHNA and CDR2 YNFKEQ. DNA of the CDR3: TGTGCCAGCAGCCAAGGTGGGACAGCAGAGACCCAGTACTTC. Protein sequence: CASSQGGTAETQYF.

This clone occurred once. The gene calls are TRBV4-2 and TRBJ1-6; 8 bases are shared with TRBD1. The CDR3 is 15 amino acids. CDR1 and CDR2 from the germline V gene are LGHNA and YNFKEQ. J gave up 6 bases and V 4 bases, and 5 bases lay outside the gene matches. CDR3 bases: TGTGCCAGCAGCCGTCAGGACAGGGCTAATTCACCCCTCCACTTT. Residues: CASSRQDRANSPLHF.

V gene TRBV28 combines with J gene TRBJ2-5; D unclear. Trimming cost V 6 bases and J 5 bases, with 13 bases left between them. Germline V gene data show CDR1 as MDHEN and CDR2 as SYDVKM. This CDR3 spans 13 amino acids. In DNA, the CDR3 is TGTGCCAGCAGGGGCTATGCGTTTGAGACCCAGTACTTC. This gives the protein CASRGYAFETQYF.

The chain uses TRBV2 and TRBJ2-7; 15 nucleotides agree with TRBD2. V gave up 6 bases and J gave up 7 bases; unmatched junction bases: 4. Germline V lookup: CDR1 SNHLY, CDR2 FYNNEI. The CDR3 is made up of 14 amino acids. The CDR3 DNA reads as TGTGCCAGCAGCACCGGGACTAGCGGGGGGGAGCAGTACTTC. This codes for CASSTGTSGGEQYF.

V is TRBV15 and J is TRBJ2-5, with a weak D call TRBD1 (6 bases). Matching the DNA end better, TRBJ2-7 makes the J call doubtful. CDR3 length: 15 amino acids. The V gene's germline CDR1 is LNHNV and CDR2 YYDKDF (reference sequence). The DNA for the CDR3 is TGTGCCACCAGCAGCACACCCAGGGGCCTCTACGAGCAGTACTTC. Encoded protein: CATSSTPRGLYEQYF.

The V call is TRBV19, the J call TRBJ2-2; 8 bases map to TRBD1. The CDR3 loop spans 15 amino acids. The junction had 8 bases not matched to a gene; V was cut back by 5 bases and J by 6 bases. CDR1 and CDR2 (germline): LNHDA, SQIVND (reference sequence). The CDR3 DNA is TGTGCCAGTAGTGCTTGGACAGGGCGACCCGGGGAGCTGTTTTTT. Translation: CASSAWTGRPGELFF.

The gene calls are TRBV19 and TRBJ2-7, with D possibly being TRBD1 (6 bases). V lost 7 bases to trimming and J lost 2 bases, with 15 bases between them. This CDR3 contains 14 residues. Germline loops: CDR1 LNHDA, CDR2 SQIVND (reference sequence). The chain's CDR3 is CASKPYGQTYEQYF. The CDR3 DNA is TGTGCCAGTAAACCCTATGGACAGACCTACGAGCAGTACTTC.